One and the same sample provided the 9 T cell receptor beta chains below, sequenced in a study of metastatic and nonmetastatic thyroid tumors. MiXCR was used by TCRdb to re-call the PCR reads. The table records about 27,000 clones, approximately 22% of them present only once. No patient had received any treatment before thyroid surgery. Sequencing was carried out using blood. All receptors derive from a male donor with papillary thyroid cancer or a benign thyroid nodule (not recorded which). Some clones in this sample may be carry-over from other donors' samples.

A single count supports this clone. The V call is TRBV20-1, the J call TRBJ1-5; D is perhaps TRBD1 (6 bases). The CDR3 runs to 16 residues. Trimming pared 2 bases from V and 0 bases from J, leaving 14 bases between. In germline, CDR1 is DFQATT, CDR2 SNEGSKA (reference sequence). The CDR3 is CSARRGQKNSNQPQHF. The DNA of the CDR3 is TGCAGTGCTAGACGAGGACAGAAAAATAGCAATCAGCCCCAGCATTTT.

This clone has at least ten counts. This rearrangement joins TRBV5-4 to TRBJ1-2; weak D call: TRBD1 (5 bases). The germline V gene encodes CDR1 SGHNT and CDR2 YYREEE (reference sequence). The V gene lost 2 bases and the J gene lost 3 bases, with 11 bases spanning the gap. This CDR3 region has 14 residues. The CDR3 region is CASSFSGSDYGYTF. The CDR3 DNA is TGTGCCAGCAGCTTCTCAGGGAGCGACTATGGCTACACCTTC. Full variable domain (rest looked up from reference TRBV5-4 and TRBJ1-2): ETGVTQSPTHLIKTRGQQVTLRCSSQSGHNTVSWYQQALGQGPQFIFQYYREEENGRGNFPPRFSGLQFPNYSSELNVNALELDDSALYLCASSFSGSDYGYTFGSGTRLTVV.

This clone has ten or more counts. CDR3 coding DNA: TGCAGTGCTAGGCGGGGTAATTCACCCCTCCACTTT. It specifies CSARRGNSPLHF. This chain connects TRBV20-1 to TRBJ1-6, with D hard to call. The CDR3 is 12 residues long. Trimming took 3 bases from V and 6 from J, leaving 6 bases between them. The germline gives CDR1 DFQATT, CDR2 SNEGSKA (reference sequence).

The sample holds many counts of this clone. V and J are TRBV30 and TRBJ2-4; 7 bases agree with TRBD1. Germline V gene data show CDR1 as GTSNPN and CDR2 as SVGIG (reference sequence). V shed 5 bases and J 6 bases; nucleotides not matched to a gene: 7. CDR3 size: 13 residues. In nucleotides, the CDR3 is TGTGCCTGGGGGGGACAGTACGGAAACATTCAGTACTTC. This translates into CAWGGQYGNIQYF.

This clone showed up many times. CDR3 sequence: CASHLGLGRQETQYF. DNA for the CDR3: TGCGCCAGCCACCTAGGGCTGGGGCGGCAAGAGACCCAGTACTTC. This chain connects TRBV5-1 to TRBJ2-5, with a possible D match to TRBD1 (5 bases). The CDR3 has 15 amino acids. Trimming removed 7 bases from V and 2 bases from J, with 18 bases in between. The germline gives CDR1 SGHRS, CDR2 YFSETQ.

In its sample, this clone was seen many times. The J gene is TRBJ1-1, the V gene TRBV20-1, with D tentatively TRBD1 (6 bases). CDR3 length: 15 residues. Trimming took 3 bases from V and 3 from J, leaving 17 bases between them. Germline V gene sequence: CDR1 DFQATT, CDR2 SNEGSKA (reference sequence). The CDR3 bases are TGCAGTGCTAGGGGTGGGGCAGGGGTGGACACTGAAGCTTTCTTT. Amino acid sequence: CSARGGAGVDTEAFF.

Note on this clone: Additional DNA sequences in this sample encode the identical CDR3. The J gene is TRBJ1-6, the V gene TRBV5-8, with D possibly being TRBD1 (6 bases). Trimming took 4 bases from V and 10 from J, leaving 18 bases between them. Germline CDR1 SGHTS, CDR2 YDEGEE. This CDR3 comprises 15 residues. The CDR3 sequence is CASSPNGGWNSPLHF. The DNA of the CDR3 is TGTGCCAGCAGCCCGAATGGGGGCTGGAACTCACCCCTCCACTTT.

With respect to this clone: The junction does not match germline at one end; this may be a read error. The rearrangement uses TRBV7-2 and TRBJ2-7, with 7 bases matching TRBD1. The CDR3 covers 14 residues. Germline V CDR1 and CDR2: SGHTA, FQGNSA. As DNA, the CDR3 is TGTGCCAGAAGCTCCTGGACAGGTGGATACGAGCAGTACTTC. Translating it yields CARSSWTGGYEQYF.

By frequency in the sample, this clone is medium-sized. The CDR3, as DNA: TGCAGTGCTAGTCCCGGAAGCTCCTATAATTCACCCCTCCACTTT. This encodes CSASPGSSYNSPLHF. The chain recombines TRBV20-1 with TRBJ1-6; no clear D. The CDR3 consists of 15 residues. V dropped 3 bases and J dropped 0 bases, with 9 bases sitting between them. Germline V gene data show CDR1 as DFQATT and CDR2 as SNEGSKA (reference sequence).